Here is one T cell receptor beta chain with its context. At the DNA level, this CDR3 is encoded by other sequences in the same sample as well. Germline V lookup: CDR1 SGHRS, CDR2 YFSETQ. This CDR3 contains 15 residues. After removal of 0 bases from V and 1 base from J, the junction contained 3 bases not matched to a gene. Assay execution proceeded at the deep level. Original methodology: ImmunoSEQ yielded junction-only sequences lacking quality scores, so filtering differed. Sequenced by immunoSEQ multiplex PCR; TCRdb stores in-frame clones only, minus some. The V and J calls and clone size were taken over from that table, and D and trimming were inferred from the DNA. The sample has around 2.3 million clones; approximately 96% are singletons. This entry is derived from a study of shared clonotypes between healthy human individuals. The donors were adults (healthy and HIV-negative) with no recent acute infections or vaccinations. Nashville, Tennessee was home to all donors, who were Caucasian adults.

The sample taken for sequencing was naive CD4+ T cells sorted from blood. Subset given: CD45RA+ positively selected. This chain links TRBV5-1 with TRBJ1-1; TRBD1 matches 7 bases. The receptor comes from a man between 18 and 35 years old in good health. CDR3 in amino acids: CASSLGQGSNTEAFF. CDR3 coding DNA: TGCGCCAGCAGCTTGGGACAGGGATCGAACACTGAAGCTTTCTTT. The variable domain in full, completed from reference TRBV5-1 and TRBJ1-1, reads KAGVTQTPRYLIKTRGQQVTLSCSPISGHRSVSWYQQTPGQGLQFLFEYFSETQRNKGNFPGRFSGRQFSNSRSEMNVSTLELGDSALYLCASSLGQGSNTEAFFGQGTRLTVV.